The 4 T cell receptor beta chains reported below all come from one sample, sequenced in a study of radiation and T cells in renal cell carcinoma. The repertoire was sequenced with immunoSEQ multiplex PCR; TCRdb's copy has only in-frame clones and lacks some. The sample consists of around 16,000 clones, about three fifths of them appearing once. The treatment: treatment-naive control, cytoreductive nephrectomy. Sequencing was performed on tumor tissue, taken from a patient whose treatment was nephrectomy without radiotherapy. The source of these receptors is a man aged 45-65 years with renal cell carcinoma.

By its share, this clone is medium-sized. The chain employs TRBV7-7 and TRBJ2-2; possibly TRBD1 or TRBD2 for D (5 bases each). V dropped 6 bases and J dropped 2 bases, with 10 bases sitting between them. The CDR3 loop spans 14 amino acids. Germline CDR1 is SSHAT and CDR2 is FNYEAQ (reference sequence). CDR3 nucleotide sequence: TGTGCCAGCAGTCCCGGGGACAACACCGGGGAGCTGTTTTTT. Its translation: CASSPGDNTGELFF.

This chain joins TRBV30 and TRBJ2-3; D may be TRBD1 (6 bases). Looked up from germline, CDR1 is GTSNPN and CDR2 is SVGIG (reference sequence). Trimming stripped 2 bases from V and 4 bases from J, with 10 bases between. This CDR3 has 13 amino acids. The CDR3 nucleotides are TGTGCCTGGAGTCGGACAGACTCAGATACGCAGTATTTT. Translated: CAWSRTDSDTQYF. The full variable domain, its missing parts supplied by reference TRBV30 and TRBJ2-3, is SQTIHQWPATLVQPVGSPLSLECTVEGTSNPNLYWYRQAAGRGLQLLFYSVGIGQISSEVPQNLSASRPQDRQFILSSKKLLLSDSGFYLCAWSRTDSDTQYFGPGTRLTVL.

This clone is termed medium-sized. This chain uses TRBV7-9 with TRBJ1-1, with 9 bases matching TRBD1. With V trimmed by 1 base and J by 6 bases, 12 bases remained unmatched. Germline V gives CDR1 SEHNR, CDR2 FQNEAQ (reference sequence). This CDR3 contains 17 residues. CDR3 sequence: CASSLGYGGQGNAEAFF. The DNA of the CDR3 is TGTGCCAGCAGCTTAGGTTATGGGGGACAGGGAAACGCTGAAGCTTTCTTT. The full variable domain, in which reference TRBV7-9 and TRBJ1-1 provide the parts outside the CDR3, is DTGVSQNPRHKITKRGQNVTFRCDPISEHNRLYWYRQTLGQGPEFLTYFQNEAQLEKSRLLSDRFSAERPKGSFSTLEIQRTEQGDSAMYLCASSLGYGGQGNAEAFFGQGTRLTVV.

This sequence joins TRBV7-9 and TRBJ1-1; the D is unclear. CDR1 SEHNR and CDR2 FQNEAQ come from the germline V gene (reference sequence). V was trimmed by 4 bases and J by 0 bases, leaving 12 bases between them. The CDR3 totals 15 residues. CDR3 protein: CASSSRPIMNTEAFF. DNA of the CDR3: TGTGCCAGCAGCTCTCGGCCCATAATGAACACTGAAGCTTTCTTT.